The clone carrying this T cell receptor (beta chain) occurred a few times. TCRB transcripts that were expressed got sequenced, as all of the isolated RNA had been reverse transcribed. TCRdb's table, derived via immunoSEQ multiplex PCR, lists solely in-frame clones and lacks some. In the table there are under 550,000 clones, roughly 11% of which are singletons. The sample is drawn from a study of beta chain features in type 1 diabetes. The CDR3 runs 14 residues. The germline gives CDR1 SEHNR, CDR2 FQNEAQ (reference sequence). The V gene lost 0 bases and the J gene lost 3 bases, with 8 bases spanning the gap.

The sequence came from a woman aged 18-29 years in good health. J is TRBJ1-1 and V is TRBV7-9; the D is unclear. The sequenced sample consisted of naive CD4+ T cells from blood. The CDR3 region is CASSLAGRYTEAFF. As DNA, the CDR3 is TGTGCCAGCAGCTTAGCTGGGAGATACACTGAAGCTTTCTTT.